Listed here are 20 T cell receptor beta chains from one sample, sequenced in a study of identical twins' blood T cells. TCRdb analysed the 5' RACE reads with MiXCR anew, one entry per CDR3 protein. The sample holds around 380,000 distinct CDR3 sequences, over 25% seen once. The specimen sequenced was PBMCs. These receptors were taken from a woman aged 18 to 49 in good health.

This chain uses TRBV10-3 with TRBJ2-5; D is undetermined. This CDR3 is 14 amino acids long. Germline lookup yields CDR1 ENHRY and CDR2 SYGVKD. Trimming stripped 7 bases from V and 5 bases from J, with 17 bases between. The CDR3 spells CAIMGGGSKETQYF. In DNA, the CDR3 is TGTGCCATCATGGGCGGTGGGTCTAAGGAGACCCAGTACTTC.

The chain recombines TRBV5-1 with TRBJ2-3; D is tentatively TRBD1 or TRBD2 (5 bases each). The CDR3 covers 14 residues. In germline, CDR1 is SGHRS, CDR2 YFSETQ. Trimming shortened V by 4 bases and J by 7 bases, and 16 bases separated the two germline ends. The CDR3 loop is CASSTFPGAYTQYF. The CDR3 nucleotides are TGCGCCAGCAGCACGTTCCCCGGGGCCTATACGCAGTATTTT.

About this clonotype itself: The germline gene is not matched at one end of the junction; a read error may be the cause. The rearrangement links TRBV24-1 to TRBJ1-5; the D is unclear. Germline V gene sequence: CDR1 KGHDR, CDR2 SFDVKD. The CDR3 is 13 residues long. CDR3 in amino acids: CAASSSANQPQHF. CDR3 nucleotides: TGTGCCGCCAGTTCCAGCGCGAATCAGCCCCAGCATTTT.

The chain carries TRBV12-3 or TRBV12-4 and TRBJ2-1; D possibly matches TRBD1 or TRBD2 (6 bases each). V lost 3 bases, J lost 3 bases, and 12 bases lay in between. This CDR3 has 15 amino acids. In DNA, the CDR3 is TGTGCCAGCAGTTTCATGGGGGGCCACTACAATGAGCAGTTCTTC. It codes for CASSFMGGHYNEQFF.

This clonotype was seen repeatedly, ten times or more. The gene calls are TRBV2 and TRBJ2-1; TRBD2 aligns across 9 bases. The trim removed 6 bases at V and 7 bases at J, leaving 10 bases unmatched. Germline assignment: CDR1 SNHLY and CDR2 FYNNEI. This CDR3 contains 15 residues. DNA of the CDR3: TGTGCCAGCAGACTCGGACTAGCGAGTATGAATGAGCAGTTCTTC. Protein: CASRLGLASMNEQFF. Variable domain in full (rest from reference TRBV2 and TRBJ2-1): EPEVTQTPSHQVTQMGQEVILRCVPISNHLYFYWYRQILGQKVEFLVSFYNNEISEKSEIFDDQFSVERPDGSNFTLKIRSTKLEDSAMYFCASRLGLASMNEQFFGPGTRLTVL.

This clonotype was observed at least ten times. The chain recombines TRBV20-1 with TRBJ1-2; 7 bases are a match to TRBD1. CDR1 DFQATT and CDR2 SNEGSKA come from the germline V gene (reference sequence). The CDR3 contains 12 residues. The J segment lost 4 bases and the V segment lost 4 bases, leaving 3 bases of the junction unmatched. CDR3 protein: CSATWTGYGYTF. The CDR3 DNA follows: TGCAGTGCTACCTGGACAGGCTATGGCTACACCTTC.

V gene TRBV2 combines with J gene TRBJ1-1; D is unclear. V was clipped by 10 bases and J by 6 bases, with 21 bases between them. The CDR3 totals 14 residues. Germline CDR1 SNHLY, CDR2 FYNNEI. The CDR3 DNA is TGTGCCAACACCCAGGAGACCAGGTCCGCTGAAGCTTTCTTT. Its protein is CANTQETRSAEAFF. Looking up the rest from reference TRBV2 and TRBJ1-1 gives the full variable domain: EPEVTQTPSHQVTQMGQEVILRCVPISNHLYFYWYRQILGQKVEFLVSFYNNEISEKSEIFDDQFSVERPDGSNFTLKIRSTKLEDSAMYFCANTQETRSAEAFFGQGTRLTVV.

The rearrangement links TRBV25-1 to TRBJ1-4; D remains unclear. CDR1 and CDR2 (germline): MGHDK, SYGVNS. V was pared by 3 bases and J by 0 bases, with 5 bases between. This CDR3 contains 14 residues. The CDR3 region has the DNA TGTGCCAGCAGTGATTCTGCAACTAATGAAAAACTGTTTTTT. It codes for CASSDSATNEKLFF.

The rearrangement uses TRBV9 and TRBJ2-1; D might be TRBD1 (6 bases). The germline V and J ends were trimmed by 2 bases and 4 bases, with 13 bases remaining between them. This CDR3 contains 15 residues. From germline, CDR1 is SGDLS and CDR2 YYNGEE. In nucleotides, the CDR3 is TGTGCCAGCAGCGTGCAACAGGGTCCGTACAATGAGCAGTTCTTC. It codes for CASSVQQGPYNEQFF.

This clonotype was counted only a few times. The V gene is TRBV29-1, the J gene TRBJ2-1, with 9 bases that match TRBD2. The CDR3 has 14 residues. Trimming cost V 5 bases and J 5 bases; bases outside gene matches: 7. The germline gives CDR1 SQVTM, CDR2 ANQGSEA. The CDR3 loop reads CSVLAGVIHNEQFF. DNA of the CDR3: TGCAGCGTTTTAGCGGGGGTAATCCACAATGAGCAGTTCTTC.

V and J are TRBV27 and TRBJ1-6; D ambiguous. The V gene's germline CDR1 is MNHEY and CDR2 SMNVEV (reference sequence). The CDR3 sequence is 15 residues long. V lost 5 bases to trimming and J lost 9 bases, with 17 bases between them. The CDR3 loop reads CASSAFPAAVSPLHF. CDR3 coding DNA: TGTGCCAGCAGTGCCTTTCCGGCGGCGGTTTCACCCCTCCACTTT.

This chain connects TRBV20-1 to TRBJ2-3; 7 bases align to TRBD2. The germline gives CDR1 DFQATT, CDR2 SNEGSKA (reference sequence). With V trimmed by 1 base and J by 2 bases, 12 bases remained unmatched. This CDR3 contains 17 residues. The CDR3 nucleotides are TGCAGTGCTAGAGCAGCGGGACGTTTCGGGTCCACAGATACGCAGTATTTT. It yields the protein CSARAAGRFGSTDTQYF.

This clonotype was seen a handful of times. The CDR3 DNA follows: TGCAGTGCTAGATCACAGGCAGATACGCAGTATTTT. Protein sequence: CSARSQADTQYF. This sequence joins TRBV20-1 and TRBJ2-3, with a possible D match to TRBD1 (5 bases). V lost 2 bases, J lost 4 bases, and 7 bases lay in between. Germline CDR1 reads DFQATT; CDR2 reads SNEGSKA (reference sequence). The CDR3 loop spans 12 amino acids.

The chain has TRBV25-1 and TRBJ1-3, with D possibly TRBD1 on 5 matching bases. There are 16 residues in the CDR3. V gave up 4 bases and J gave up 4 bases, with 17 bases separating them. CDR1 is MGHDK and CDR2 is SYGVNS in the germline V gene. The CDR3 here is CASSGGFQGRGNTIYF. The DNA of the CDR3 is TGTGCCAGCAGTGGAGGGTTTCAGGGCCGCGGAAACACCATATATTTT.

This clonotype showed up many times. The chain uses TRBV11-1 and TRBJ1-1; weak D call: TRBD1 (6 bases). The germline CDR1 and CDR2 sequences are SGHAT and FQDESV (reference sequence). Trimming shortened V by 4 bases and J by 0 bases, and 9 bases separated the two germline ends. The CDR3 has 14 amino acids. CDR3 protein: CASSSNRVNTEAFF. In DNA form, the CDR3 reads TGTGCCAGCAGCTCCAACAGGGTGAACACTGAAGCTTTCTTT.

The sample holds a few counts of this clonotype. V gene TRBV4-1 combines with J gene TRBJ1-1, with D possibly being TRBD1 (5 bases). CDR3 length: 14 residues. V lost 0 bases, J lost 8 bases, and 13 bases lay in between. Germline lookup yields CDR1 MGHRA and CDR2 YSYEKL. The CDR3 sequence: CASSQERVRDEAFF. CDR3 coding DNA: TGCGCCAGCAGCCAAGAAAGAGTTAGGGACGAAGCTTTCTTT.

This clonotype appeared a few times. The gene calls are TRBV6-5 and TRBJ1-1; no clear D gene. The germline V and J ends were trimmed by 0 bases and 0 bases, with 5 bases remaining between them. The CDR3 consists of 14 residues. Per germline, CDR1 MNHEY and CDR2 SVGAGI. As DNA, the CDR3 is TGTGCCAGCAGTTACTCGAATCTGAACACTGAAGCTTTCTTT. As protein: CASSYSNLNTEAFF.

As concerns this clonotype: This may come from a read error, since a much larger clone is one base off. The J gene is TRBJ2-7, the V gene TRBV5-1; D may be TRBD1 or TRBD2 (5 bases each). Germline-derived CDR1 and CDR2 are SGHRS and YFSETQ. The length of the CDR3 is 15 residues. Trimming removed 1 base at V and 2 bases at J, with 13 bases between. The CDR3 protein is CASSLTTGATYEQYF. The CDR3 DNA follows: TGCGCCAGCAGCTTGACGACCGGGGCAACCTACGAGCAGTACTTC.

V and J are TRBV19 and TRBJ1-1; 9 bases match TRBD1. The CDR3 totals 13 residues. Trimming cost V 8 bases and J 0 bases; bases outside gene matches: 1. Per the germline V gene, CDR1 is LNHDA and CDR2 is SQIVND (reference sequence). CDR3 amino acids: CASWDRVNTEAFF. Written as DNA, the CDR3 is TGTGCCAGTTGGGACAGGGTGAACACTGAAGCTTTCTTT.

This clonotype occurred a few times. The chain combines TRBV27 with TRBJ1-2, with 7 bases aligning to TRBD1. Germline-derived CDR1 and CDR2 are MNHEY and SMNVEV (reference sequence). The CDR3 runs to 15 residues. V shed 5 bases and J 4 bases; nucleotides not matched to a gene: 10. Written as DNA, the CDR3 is TGTGCCAGCAGTGGGGGTAGGGGGCCAACCTATGGCTACACCTTC. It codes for CASSGGRGPTYGYTF.